The 19 T cell receptor beta chains listed next were all sequenced from one sample in a study of blood T cells in healthy people across ages. A second about 6 to 12 cycle PCR used barcoded and J-beta primers. TCRdb processed the 5' RACE reads anew with MiXCR; each CDR3 protein has one entry. The sample comprises fewer than 900,000 distinct CDR3 sequences, around 46% of which are singletons, and 20% to 25% rests with the top ten. Sequencing was performed on blood. The receptors were gathered from a woman in her fifties or sixties in good health.

This chain uses TRBV12-3 or TRBV12-4 with TRBJ1-1, with 8 nucleotides matching TRBD1. The V gene end was trimmed by 7 bases and the J gene end by 5 bases; junction bases not matched to a gene: 9. CDR3 length equals 14 residues. CDR3 DNA: TGTGCCAGCACCGCCGACAGGGGTGGAACTGAAGCTTTCTTT. Translation: CASTADRGGTEAFF.

This clonotype showed up just a few times. This sequence joins TRBV3-1 and TRBJ2-2; 7 nucleotides align to TRBD1. The V and J ends lost 3 bases and 4 bases, in that order; junction bases with no gene match: 11. Looked up from germline, CDR1 is LGHDT and CDR2 is YNNKEL (reference sequence). This CDR3 is 17 amino acids long. The CDR3: CASSHPRQGVSTGELFF. CDR3 nucleotide sequence: TGTGCCAGCAGCCACCCTCGACAGGGAGTTTCCACCGGGGAGCTGTTTTTT.

This sequence joins TRBV20-1 and TRBJ2-1; TRBD2 matches at 10 bases. The CDR3 totals 17 residues. Germline loops: CDR1 DFQATT, CDR2 SNEGSKA (reference sequence). Losses at the gene ends were 5 bases for V and 2 bases for J; bases not matched to a gene: 12. The CDR3, as DNA: TGCAGTGCTTATGTACTAGCGGGGAGGGGCCCCTACAATGAGCAGTTCTTC. It translates to CSAYVLAGRGPYNEQFF.

This clonotype showed up just a few times. The rearrangement uses TRBV3-1 and TRBJ2-1; the D is unclear. Trimming pared 0 bases from V and 6 bases from J, leaving 12 bases between. This CDR3 contains 15 residues. Looked up from germline, CDR1 is LGHDT and CDR2 is YNNKEL (reference sequence). CDR3 residues: CASSQEAFLSNEQFF. DNA for the CDR3: TGTGCCAGCAGCCAAGAAGCATTTCTGAGCAATGAGCAGTTCTTC.

The chain combines TRBV6-6 with TRBJ1-2; D unresolved. Germline V CDR1 and CDR2: MNHNY, SVGAGI (reference sequence). V lost 10 bases and J lost 8, with 11 bases in between. There are 10 residues in the CDR3. The CDR3 here is CATRERGYTF. Written as DNA, the CDR3 is TGTGCCACACGAGAGCGGGGCTACACCTTC.

This clonotype has only a few counts. The chain combines TRBV20-1 with TRBJ2-1; D gene ambiguous. Between the trimmed V and J ends, which lost 4 bases and 4 bases, there was a span of 11 bases. Germline CDR1 reads DFQATT; CDR2 reads SNEGSKA (reference sequence). This CDR3 region has 13 residues. The CDR3 is CSATQSLYNEQFF. DNA of the CDR3: TGCAGTGCTACCCAGAGCTTATACAATGAGCAGTTCTTC.

Turning to this clonotype: It may be a read error: a sequence one base away is much more abundant. J is TRBJ2-1 and V is TRBV29-1; 9 nucleotides line up with TRBD1. J lost 5 bases, V lost 7 bases, and 9 bases had no gene match. CDR3 length: 14 residues. From germline, CDR1 is SQVTM and CDR2 ANQGSEA. This CDR3 reads CSAAPGTGNNEQFF. DNA of the CDR3: TGCAGCGCCGCCCCCGGGACAGGGAACAATGAGCAGTTCTTC.

For the CDR3, the DNA is TGTGCCAGCAGTGAAGTCGGGGCTGGGGCCAACGTCCTGACTTTC. The encoded protein is CASSEVGAGANVLTF. The chain uses TRBV6-1 and TRBJ2-6, with D possibly TRBD2 on 5 matching bases. In germline, CDR1 is MNHNS, CDR2 SASEGT. This CDR3 spans 15 amino acids. V lost 1 base to trimming and J lost 2 bases, with 6 bases between them.

The chain combines TRBV11-2 with TRBJ2-1, with D perhaps TRBD1 (6 bases). Germline loops: CDR1 SGHAT, CDR2 FQNNGV. Trimming removed 4 bases at V and 9 bases at J, with 16 bases between. The CDR3 is made up of 14 amino acids. For the CDR3, the DNA is TGTGCCAGCAGCTCTCATCTCCAGGGGTCTGAGCAGTTCTTC. It yields the protein CASSSHLQGSEQFF.

This rearrangement joins TRBV6-5 to TRBJ1-5; the D gene is possibly TRBD1 (5 bases). The CDR3 sequence is 15 residues long. The V end lost 2 bases, the J end lost 7 bases, and 15 bases lay between the germline ends. Germline values: CDR1 MNHEY, CDR2 SVGAGI. CDR3 sequence (DNA): TGTGCCAGCAGTTACGCGGGGGGAATTGGGCAGCCCCAGCATTTT. Translated, it gives CASSYAGGIGQPQHF.

A few counts support this clonotype. The rearrangement joins TRBV3-1 to TRBJ2-4; a weak D match, TRBD1 (5 bases). Trimming stripped 5 bases from V and 0 bases from J, with 8 bases between. This CDR3 is 14 amino acids long. From germline, CDR1 is LGHDT and CDR2 YNNKEL (reference sequence). The DNA for the CDR3 is TGTGCCAGCAGCAAGGGGCTAGCCAAAAACATTCAGTACTTC. This sequence encodes CASSKGLAKNIQYF.

V and J are TRBV7-9 and TRBJ2-1; TRBD1 aligns across 8 bases. Unmatched junction bases numbered 17, after V lost 5 bases and J lost 8 bases. The germline gives CDR1 SEHNR, CDR2 FQNEAQ (reference sequence). There are 17 residues in the CDR3. CDR3 in DNA: TGTGCCAGCAGCGCGCCTTACGACTTCAGGGGGCACGATGAGCAGTTCTTC. This codes for CASSAPYDFRGHDEQFF.

The chain carries TRBV6-2 or TRBV6-3 and TRBJ2-3, with 7 bases aligning to TRBD2. V shed 6 bases and J 6 bases; nucleotides not matched to a gene: 12. The germline V gene encodes CDR1 MNHEY and CDR2 SVGEGT. The CDR3 contains 15 residues. The CDR3, as DNA: TGTGCCAGCAGACAAACGGCGGTGGGAGGGGATACGCAGTATTTT. It codes for CASRQTAVGGDTQYF.

The rearrangement links TRBV20-1 to TRBJ2-3; the D is unclear. The length of the CDR3 is 12 residues. V shed 6 bases and J shed 6 bases, with 13 bases lying between them. Germline V gives CDR1 DFQATT, CDR2 SNEGSKA (reference sequence). The CDR3 sequence is CSAAPPRDTQYF. As DNA, the CDR3 is TGCAGTGCCGCTCCCCCGCGGGATACGCAGTATTTT.

J is TRBJ2-2 and V is TRBV12-3 or TRBV12-4; D unclear. The CDR3 runs to 14 residues. Deletions cut 3 bases from V and 7 bases from J, with 12 bases between. This CDR3 reads CASSLMGSVGELFF. The DNA of the CDR3 is TGTGCCAGCAGTTTGATGGGCTCGGTCGGGGAGCTGTTTTTT.

The V call is TRBV10-3, the J call TRBJ1-4, with a tentative D call TRBD1 (6 bases). CDR1 and CDR2 from the germline V gene are ENHRY and SYGVKD. The germline V and J ends were trimmed by 2 bases and 5 bases, with 9 bases remaining between them. This CDR3 has 14 residues. This chain's CDR3 is CAISEGGANEKLFF. The CDR3 bases are TGTGCCATCAGTGAGGGGGGCGCGAATGAAAAACTGTTTTTT.

This clonotype turned up a few times. This chain joins TRBV28 and TRBJ2-3; D possibly corresponds to TRBD1 (5 bases). Germline V gene sequence: CDR1 MDHEN, CDR2 SYDVKM. V lost 5 bases to trimming and J lost 4 bases, with 10 bases between them. The CDR3 extends over 13 amino acids. CDR3 nucleotide sequence: TGTGCCAGCAGTATAGACAGTCCAGATACGCAGTATTTT. Translation gives CASSIDSPDTQYF.

V usage is TRBV27 and J usage is TRBJ1-5; D is unresolved. CDR3 length equals 15 residues. With 4 bases removed from V and 0 bases from J, the gap between germline ends came to 10 bases. The germline V gene has CDR1 MNHEY and CDR2 SMNVEV (reference sequence). The CDR3: CASSSVRDSNQPQHF. CDR3 nucleotides: TGTGCCAGCAGTTCCGTGAGAGATAGCAATCAGCCCCAGCATTTT.

As concerns this clonotype: The DNA is omitted, as the CDR3 cannot be located on it reliably, and the CDR3 follows TCRdb's listing. The chain joins TRBV28 to TRBJ1-1. Germline V gene sequence: CDR1 MDHEN, CDR2 SYDVKM. The CDR3 extends over 14 residues, inclusive of both ends. The CDR3 region is CASSSSTVNTEAFF.